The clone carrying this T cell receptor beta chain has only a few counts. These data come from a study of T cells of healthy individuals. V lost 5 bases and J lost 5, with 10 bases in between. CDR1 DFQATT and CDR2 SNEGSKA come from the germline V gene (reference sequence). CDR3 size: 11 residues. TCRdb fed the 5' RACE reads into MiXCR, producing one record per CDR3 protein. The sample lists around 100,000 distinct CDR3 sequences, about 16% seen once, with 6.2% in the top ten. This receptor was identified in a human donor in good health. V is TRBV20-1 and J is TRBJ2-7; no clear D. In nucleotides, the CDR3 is TGCAGTGCTGGGTTCGTGGACGAGCAGTACTTC. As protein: CSAGFVDEQYF.